The 30 T cell receptor beta chains below come from one sample, sequenced in a study of regulatory T cells in long-lasting Graves disease. Both iRepertoire HTBI primers and Arm-PCR of CDR3 regions were used to build the TCR beta libraries. TCRdb used MiXCR to reprocess the multiplex PCR reads, holding one entry per CDR3 protein. The sample has hundreds of thousands of distinct CDR3 sequences; 16% are singletons. Time point described: newly diagnosed GD, antithyroid drugs for less than 3 months. With RNA extracted from PBMCs as input, the TCR library was made. The sample also formed part of further work on T cells in Graves' hyperthyroidism and ophthalmopathy.

The sample consisted of peripheral blood mononuclear cells (PBMCs), taken at new diagnosis, from a patient treated with antithyroid drugs. The receptors here all came from a woman aged 30 to 39 with Graves disease.

This clonotype was picked up a small number of times. This sequence joins TRBV6-7 and TRBJ1-5; 8 bases are shared with TRBD1. TRBV6-7 qualifies as an ORF whose function is uncertain. CDR3 length equals 18 residues. The V segment lost 6 bases and the J segment 1 base; nucleotides outside the gene matches: 14. CDR3 sequence reads: CASSHQRPGGLSNQPQHF. The CDR3 nucleotides read TGTGCCAGCAGCCACCAGAGACCAGGGGGCTTAAGCAATCAGCCCCAGCATTTT.

This clonotype occurred a few times. The chain combines TRBV9 with TRBJ2-3; TRBD2 agrees at 14 bases. Germline trimming cut 1 base from V and 7 bases from J; bases unmatched to any gene: 14. CDR3 length: 19 residues. Per the germline V gene, CDR1 is SGDLS and CDR2 is YYNGEE. The CDR3 bases are TGTGCCAGCAGCGTAACCCCGACTAGCGGGAGGGCCAGGTCGAATACGCAGTATTTT. Translating it yields CASSVTPTSGRARSNTQYF.

The gene calls are TRBV7-2 and TRBJ1-4; a weak D match, TRBD1 (6 bases). The CDR3 runs to 13 residues. CDR1 is SGHTA, CDR2 FQGNSA, per germline. Deletions cut 5 bases from V and 6 bases from J, with 10 bases between. CDR3 in DNA: TGTGCCAGCAGCGAGGGGGGATATGAAAAACTGTTTTTT. It codes for CASSEGGYEKLFF.

This clonotype was observed a handful of times. The chain combines TRBV25-1 with TRBJ1-2, with TRBD1 as a possible D gene (6 bases). In germline, CDR1 is MGHDK, CDR2 SYGVNS. The germline V and J ends were trimmed by 6 bases and 0 bases, with 14 bases remaining between them. The CDR3 length is 15 residues. The CDR3 loop reads CASRETGKPNYGYTF. CDR3 DNA: TGTGCCAGCAGGGAAACAGGGAAACCTAACTATGGCTACACCTTC.

This clonotype turned up a few times. The genes are TRBV11-1 and TRBJ2-7; no reliable D call. CDR3 size: 14 residues. The ends were cut back, 4 bases at V and 2 bases at J, with 12 bases in the middle. From germline, CDR1 is SGHAT and CDR2 FQDESV (reference sequence). The CDR3 spells CASSWVLGTYEQYF. The DNA for the CDR3 is TGTGCCAGCAGCTGGGTCCTGGGGACCTACGAGCAGTACTTC.

This rearrangement joins TRBV11-2 to TRBJ1-1; 11 bases map to TRBD1. The ends lost 7 bases at V and 11 bases at J; junction bases unmatched: 12. Per germline, CDR1 SGHAT and CDR2 FQNNGV. The CDR3 is 14 amino acids. The CDR3 DNA is TGTGCCAGCACCAAGGGACAGGGGGACCGTTCGGCTTTCTTT. It codes for CASTKGQGDRSAFF. Drawing the rest from reference TRBV11-2 and TRBJ1-1, the complete variable domain is EAGVAQSPRYKIIEKRQSVAFWCNPISGHATLYWYQQILGQGPKLLIQFQNNGVVDDSQLPKDRFSAERLKGVDSTLKIQPAKLEDSAVYLCASTKGQGDRSAFFGQGTRLTVV.

V and J are TRBV27 and TRBJ2-7; 8 bases line up with TRBD1. The CDR3 is 13 amino acids. V lost 7 bases and J lost 2; bases outside the gene matches: 4. In germline, CDR1 is MNHEY, CDR2 SMNVEV (reference sequence). DNA of the CDR3: TGTGCCAGCATTGGACAGGGTACCTACGAGCAGTACTTC. Translation gives CASIGQGTYEQYF.

The chain uses TRBV19 and TRBJ2-3; D unclear. The germline V gene has CDR1 LNHDA and CDR2 SQIVND (reference sequence). The ends were cut back, 6 bases at V and 5 bases at J, with 6 bases in the middle. This CDR3 contains 11 residues. The CDR3 region has the DNA TGTGCCAGTAGAGGTGAAGATACGCAGTATTTT. Its translation is CASRGEDTQYF.

In its sample, this clonotype was seen many times. V gene TRBV28 combines with J gene TRBJ2-7; 10 nucleotides agree with TRBD1. The ends lost 5 bases at V and 4 bases at J; junction bases unmatched: 8. Germline V gene data show CDR1 as MDHEN and CDR2 as SYDVKM. The length of the CDR3 is 15 residues. Written as DNA, the CDR3 is TGTGCCAGCAGTGCAACCGGGACAGGGGTGTACGAGCAGTACTTC. This sequence encodes CASSATGTGVYEQYF.

The chain links TRBV18 to TRBJ2-7; D is unclear. This CDR3 region has 17 residues. V was cut by 2 bases and J by 4 bases, with 21 bases left in between. CDR1 and CDR2 (germline): KGHSH, LQKENI. The CDR3 region is CASSPVPPSIEAYEQYF. CDR3 bases: TGTGCCAGCTCACCAGTCCCCCCCTCAATAGAGGCTTACGAGCAGTACTTC.

The count of this clonotype is one. The chain combines TRBV5-4 with TRBJ2-7; no firm D call. V lost 4 bases and J 3 bases, leaving 11 bases between the germline ends. This CDR3 is 13 amino acids long. Germline CDR1 is SGHNT and CDR2 is YYREEE (reference sequence). The CDR3 is CASSGGTLYEQYF. The CDR3 bases are TGTGCCAGCAGCGGCGGCACCCTCTACGAGCAGTACTTC. The whole variable domain, remainder taken from reference TRBV5-4 and TRBJ2-7, is ETGVTQSPTHLIKTRGQQVTLRCSSQSGHNTVSWYQQALGQGPQFIFQYYREEENGRGNFPPRFSGLQFPNYSSELNVNALELDDSALYLCASSGGTLYEQYFGPGTRLTVT.

DNA for the CDR3: TGTGCCAGCAGCCCAAGCGACCTCACCAAGCAGTTCTTC. It yields the protein CASSPSDLTKQFF. The rearrangement links TRBV7-3 to TRBJ2-1; no definite D call. This CDR3 contains 13 residues. From germline, CDR1 is SGHTA and CDR2 FQGTGA. Trimming removed 5 bases at V and 11 bases at J, with 16 bases between. Filled out from reference TRBV7-3 and TRBJ2-1, the complete variable domain reads GAGVSQTPSNKVTEKGKYVELRCDPISGHTALYWYRQSLGQGPEFLIYFQGTGAADDSGLPNDRFFAVRPEGSVSTLKIQRTERGDSAVYLCASSPSDLTKQFFGPGTRLTVL.

The chain joins TRBV18 to TRBJ1-1; no clear D gene. Trimming shortened V by 5 bases and J by 1 base, and 8 bases separated the two germline ends. Germline CDR1 KGHSH, CDR2 LQKENI. The CDR3 sequence is 13 residues long. The CDR3 DNA follows: TGTGCCAGCTCAGACAACTCGAACACTGAAGCTTTCTTT. Translating gives CASSDNSNTEAFF. The variable domain in full, completed from reference TRBV18 and TRBJ1-1, reads NAGVMQNPRHLVRRRGQEARLRCSPMKGHSHVYWYRQLPEEGLKFMVYLQKENIIDESGMPKERFSAEFPKEGPSILRIQQVVRGDSAAYFCASSDNSNTEAFFGQGTRLTVV.

This clonotype was observed at least ten times. The chain carries TRBV10-3 and TRBJ2-7; the match to TRBD2 covers 7 bases. The CDR3 totals 16 residues. The J segment lost 3 bases and the V segment lost 7 bases, leaving 15 bases of the junction unmatched. Germline CDR1 reads ENHRY; CDR2 reads SYGVKD. The CDR3 bases are TGTGCCATCACGGCAACGGGGAGCGGGACCCACTACGAGCAGTACTTC. Translation: CAITATGSGTHYEQYF.

This clonotype appeared many times. The chain has TRBV2 and TRBJ2-3; 13 bases agree with TRBD2. CDR3 size: 15 residues. In germline, CDR1 is SNHLY, CDR2 FYNNEI. V was clipped by 4 bases and J by 6 bases; unmatched bases: 4. The CDR3 here is CASSGTSGSRDTQYF. CDR3 sequence (DNA): TGTGCCAGCAGTGGGACTAGCGGGAGTCGGGATACGCAGTATTTT. Using reference TRBV2 and TRBJ2-3 for the parts outside the CDR3, the full variable domain is EPEVTQTPSHQVTQMGQEVILRCVPISNHLYFYWYRQILGQKVEFLVSFYNNEISEKSEIFDDQFSVERPDGSNFTLKIRSTKLEDSAMYFCASSGTSGSRDTQYFGPGTRLTVL.

This clonotype was recorded many times. The rearrangement uses TRBV7-2 and TRBJ2-1; 9 bases align to TRBD2. Looked up from germline, CDR1 is SGHTA and CDR2 is FQGNSA. The CDR3 contains 16 residues. Trimming took 5 bases from V and 5 from J; bases not matched to a gene: 10. The CDR3 is CASSPRGAGGHNEQFF. In DNA form, the CDR3 reads TGTGCCAGCAGCCCCCGAGGGGCGGGAGGGCACAATGAGCAGTTCTTC.

This clonotype was detected ten times or more. This chain joins TRBV2 and TRBJ2-3; no firm D call. Germline V CDR1 and CDR2: SNHLY, FYNNEI. The length of the CDR3 is 13 residues. The V and J ends lost 6 bases and 1 base respectively, with 8 bases between them. The CDR3 region has the DNA TGTGCCAGCAGGAGTGGGGGCACAGATACGCAGTATTTT. Translation: CASRSGGTDTQYF.

This clonotype has just a few counts. V usage is TRBV7-9 and J usage is TRBJ1-3; 7 nucleotides match TRBD1. Germline CDR1 is SEHNR and CDR2 is FQNEAQ (reference sequence). The CDR3 spans 15 residues. Trimming removed 4 bases from V and 2 bases from J; junction bases left unmatched: 5. In nucleotides, the CDR3 is TGTGCCAGCAGCTCTTGGGACAGTGCTGGAAACACCATATATTTT. Translating gives CASSSWDSAGNTIYF.

This clonotype was counted at least ten times. V usage is TRBV20-1 and J usage is TRBJ1-5; D ambiguous. The CDR3 spans 13 residues. Deletions cut 0 bases from V and 7 bases from J, with 10 bases between. Per the germline V gene, CDR1 is DFQATT and CDR2 is SNEGSKA (reference sequence). CDR3 residues: CSAREERKQPQHF. The CDR3 nucleotides are TGCAGTGCTAGAGAGGAACGGAAGCAGCCCCAGCATTTT.

This clonotype was seen repeatedly, ten times or more. This rearrangement joins TRBV20-1 to TRBJ1-1; D gene uncertain. Germline lookup yields CDR1 DFQATT and CDR2 SNEGSKA (reference sequence). Trimming took off 2 bases at V and 7 bases at J, with 17 bases between the two ends. The CDR3 consists of 14 residues. The chain's CDR3 is CSARIPNTRLEAFF. The DNA for the CDR3 is TGCAGTGCTAGAATCCCTAACACGAGGCTTGAAGCTTTCTTT.

This clonotype was found a few times. This chain joins TRBV6-1 and TRBJ1-2; the match to TRBD1 covers 7 bases. The CDR3 extends over 13 amino acids. The V gene end was trimmed by 3 bases and the J gene end by 8 bases; junction bases not matched to a gene: 6. Germline CDR1 reads MNHNS; CDR2 reads SASEGT. CDR3 loop: CASSDRGLDGYTF. In DNA, the CDR3 is TGTGCCAGCAGTGATAGGGGGCTGGACGGCTACACCTTC.

V gene TRBV18 combines with J gene TRBJ2-3; 9 bases align to TRBD2. After removal of 1 base from V and 4 bases from J, the junction contained 3 bases not matched to a gene. The CDR3 consists of 15 residues. CDR1 and CDR2 from the germline V gene are KGHSH and LQKENI. The CDR3 is CASSPLASGADTQYF. The CDR3, as DNA: TGTGCCAGCTCACCACTGGCTAGCGGGGCAGATACGCAGTATTTT.

The chain links TRBV7-2 to TRBJ1-4, with unresolved D. CDR1 and CDR2 from the germline V gene are SGHTA and FQGNSA. With 3 bases removed from V and 7 bases from J, the gap between germline ends came to 12 bases. The CDR3 spans 14 residues. Here the CDR3 DNA reads TGTGCCAGCAGCTTTATCACTCCGGGTGAAAAACTGTTTTTT. Translating gives CASSFITPGEKLFF.

This clonotype was detected ten times or more. The genes are TRBV28 and TRBJ2-6; possible D gene TRBD1, 5 bases. The CDR3 extends over 16 amino acids. The germline V gene has CDR1 MDHEN and CDR2 SYDVKM. Trimming stripped 3 bases from V and 4 bases from J, with 13 bases between. CDR3 sequence: CASSLLGQPGANVLTF. In nucleotides, the CDR3 is TGTGCCAGCAGTTTGCTGGGGCAACCCGGGGCCAACGTCCTGACTTTC.

The rearrangement links TRBV6-1 to TRBJ2-7; D unresolved. The CDR3 contains 12 residues. The V end lost 7 bases, the J end lost 0 bases, and 7 bases lay between the germline ends. Germline V CDR1 and CDR2: MNHNS, SASEGT. CDR3 region: CASIGNSYEQYF. The CDR3 DNA reads TGTGCCAGCATAGGGAACTCCTACGAGCAGTACTTC.

This clonotype was observed many times. The chain couples TRBV6-1 to TRBJ1-3; D is uncertain. CDR1 and CDR2 from the germline V gene are MNHNS and SASEGT. V lost 3 bases and J lost 0, with 9 bases in between. This CDR3 region has 15 residues. CDR3 DNA sequence: TGTGCCAGCAGTGATGGACCGAGCTCTGGAAACACCATATATTTT. Its translation is CASSDGPSSGNTIYF.

This clonotype was counted many times. The V and J genes are TRBV2 and TRBJ2-3, with 10 bases fitting TRBD2. Losses at the gene ends were 7 bases for V and 4 bases for J; bases not matched to a gene: 8. CDR3 length: 15 residues. Germline assignment: CDR1 SNHLY and CDR2 FYNNEI. This CDR3 is CASTGRTSGSDTQYF. CDR3 bases: TGTGCCAGCACTGGCCGGACTAGCGGTTCAGATACGCAGTATTTT.

V gene TRBV9 combines with J gene TRBJ1-3; 9 bases are a match to TRBD1. CDR1 is SGDLS, CDR2 YYNGEE, per germline. This CDR3 contains 16 residues. V dropped 3 bases and J dropped 4; count of bases not matched to a gene: 8. The CDR3 loop is CASSATDRGRGNTIYF. The CDR3 DNA reads TGTGCCAGCAGCGCGACGGACAGGGGTAGGGGAAACACCATATATTTT.

This clonotype was observed at least ten times. CDR3 sequence (DNA): TGCAGTGCTAGACAGCCGAACACCGGGGAGCTGTTTTTT. It is translated as CSARQPNTGELFF. The rearrangement links TRBV20-1 to TRBJ2-2, with D unresolved. The germline V gene has CDR1 DFQATT and CDR2 SNEGSKA (reference sequence). The V end lost 2 bases, the J end lost 0 bases, and 4 bases lay between the germline ends. The CDR3 sequence is 13 residues long.

This clonotype was detected only a few times. The chain combines TRBV27 with TRBJ2-1, with a tentative D call TRBD2 (7 bases). The germline CDR1 and CDR2 sequences are MNHEY and SMNVEV (reference sequence). The germline V and J ends were trimmed by 3 bases and 2 bases, with 14 bases remaining between them. CDR3 length: 16 residues. The CDR3 here is CASSFSSGTPYNEQFF. CDR3 bases: TGTGCCAGCAGTTTTTCCAGCGGGACACCCTACAATGAGCAGTTCTTC.